This T cell receptor (beta chain) was identified during a study of beta chain features in type 1 diabetes. Whole-study context: The samples had 100 million to 140 million sorted cells examined in all. Study findings and constraints: Among patients with Type 1 diabetes, TCRB CDR3s were moderately but significantly shorter in every one of the four CD4+ subsets.

Unmatched junction bases numbered 8, after V lost 6 bases and J lost 6 bases. This CDR3 has 16 amino acids. Per germline, CDR1 SEHNR and CDR2 FQNEAQ (reference sequence). The sequenced template was cDNA made from the entire isolated RNA. Some 3.6 million reads was the average for naive, central memory and regulatory T cell samples. Method: immunoSEQ multiplex PCR; TCRdb's copy keeps in-frame clones and lacks some. The table shows some 150,000 clones, with under 60% occurring only once. About this clone: The antigen remains undetermined.

The sequence was obtained from a man aged 18-30 years in good health. Sequencing used Tregs from blood. The chain has TRBV7-9 and TRBJ2-3; 14 bases map to TRBD2. CDR3 in amino acids: CASSLRLAGGVDTQYF. As DNA, the CDR3 is TGTGCCAGCAGTCTCCGACTAGCGGGGGGGGTGGATACGCAGTATTTT.